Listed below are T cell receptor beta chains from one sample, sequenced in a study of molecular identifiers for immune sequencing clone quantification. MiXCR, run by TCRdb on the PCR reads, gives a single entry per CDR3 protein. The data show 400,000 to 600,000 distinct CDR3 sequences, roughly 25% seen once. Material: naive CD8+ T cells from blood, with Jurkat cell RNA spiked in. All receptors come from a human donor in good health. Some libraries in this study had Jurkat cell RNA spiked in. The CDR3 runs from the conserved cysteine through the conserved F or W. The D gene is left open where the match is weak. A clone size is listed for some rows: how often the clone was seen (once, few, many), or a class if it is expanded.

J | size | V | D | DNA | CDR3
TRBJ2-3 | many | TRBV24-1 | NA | TGTGCCACCAGCCGAGTGGAATCTAGCACAGATACGCAGTATTTT | CATSRVESSTDTQYF
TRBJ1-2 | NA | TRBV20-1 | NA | TGCAGTGCCCTAGTAGATAACTATGGCTACACCTTC | CSALVDNYGYTF
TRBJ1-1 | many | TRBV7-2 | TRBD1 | TGTGCCAGCAGCGACGACAGGGCCAACACTGAAGCTTTCTTT | CASSDDRANTEAFF
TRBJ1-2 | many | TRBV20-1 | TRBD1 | TGCAGTGCTAGAGATGAGGGGGCCAACTATGGCTACACCTTC | CSARDEGANYGYTF
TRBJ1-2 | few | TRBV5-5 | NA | TGTGCCAGCAGCTTGATTGGGGTTGTCGACTATGGCTACACCTTC | CASSLIGVVDYGYTF
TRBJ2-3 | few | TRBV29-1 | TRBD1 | TGCAGCGTTGATGGGTTAGGGGGCAGCACAGATACGCAGTATTTT | CSVDGLGGSTDTQYF
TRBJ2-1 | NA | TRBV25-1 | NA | TGTGCCAGCAGTGGCTGGGACGTAGGGCGGCAGTTCTTC | CASSGWDVGRQFF
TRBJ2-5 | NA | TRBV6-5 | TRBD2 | TGTGCCAGCAGTTACTCGGGACTAGCGGATCAAGAGACCCAGTACTTC | CASSYSGLADQETQYF
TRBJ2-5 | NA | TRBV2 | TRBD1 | TGTGCCAGCAGAGACCGGGACAGACATACAGAGACCCAGTACTTC | CASRDRDRHTETQYF
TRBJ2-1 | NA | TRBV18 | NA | TGTGCCAGCTCACGGAGCAATACCTTTTTGCGTTACAATGAGCAGTTCTTC | CASSRSNTFLRYNEQFF
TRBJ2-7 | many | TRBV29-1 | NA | TGCAGCGTTGAAGGGGGACACAACTACGAGCAGTACTTC | CSVEGGHNYEQYF
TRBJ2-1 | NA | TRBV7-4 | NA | TGTGCCAGCAGCTGGAGTCCTCTCAATGAGCAGTTCTTC | CASSWSPLNEQFF
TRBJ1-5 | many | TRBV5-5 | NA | TGTGCCAGCAGCCCAGGGGTCTGGGGAGGCAATCAGCCCCAGCATTTT | CASSPGVWGGNQPQHF
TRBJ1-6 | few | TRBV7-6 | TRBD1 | TGTGCCAGCAGCCTTACACAGGGGAACTATAATTCACCCCTCCACTTT | CASSLTQGNYNSPLHF
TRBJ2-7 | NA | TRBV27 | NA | TGTGCCAGCAGTTTATACCCACCTAGCTCCTACGAGCAGTACTTC | CASSLYPPSSYEQYF
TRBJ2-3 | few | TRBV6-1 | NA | TGTGCCAGCAGTGAAGCGACGTGGGGAGGCACAGATACGCAGTATTTT | CASSEATWGGTDTQYF
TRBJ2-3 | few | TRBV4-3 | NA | TGCGCCAGCAGCCAAGATAAACTTTCCACAGATACGCAGTATTTT | CASSQDKLSTDTQYF
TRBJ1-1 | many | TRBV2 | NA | TGTGCCAGCAGCGGGACCGCCGGAGGCGTCTTT | CASSGTAGGVF
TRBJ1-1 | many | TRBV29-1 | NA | TGCAGCGTTGAGGGCTACTTAATGAACACTGAAGCTTTCTTT | CSVEGYLMNTEAFF
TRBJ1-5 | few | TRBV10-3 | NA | TGTGCCATCAGTGAGACCGGAGCCATGGGCAATCAGCCCCAGCATTTT | CAISETGAMGNQPQHF
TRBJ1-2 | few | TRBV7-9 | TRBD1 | TGTGCCAGCAGCTCACAGGGGTTGCTAGGCTATGGCTACACCTTC | CASSSQGLLGYGYTF
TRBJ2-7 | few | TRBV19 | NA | TGTGCCAGTAGTACCCAGGTACCCTACGAGCAGTACTTC | CASSTQVPYEQYF
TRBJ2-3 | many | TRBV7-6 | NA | TGTGCCAGCAGCTTAGAAGTCTCCACCCCAGATACGCAGTATTTT | CASSLEVSTPDTQYF
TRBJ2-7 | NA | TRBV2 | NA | TGTGCCTGCATCCCAGGCCACAGGGAAGTTGTCGAGCAGTACTTC | CACIPGHREVVEQYF
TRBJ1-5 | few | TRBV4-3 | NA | TGCGCCAGCAGCCAAGATGTGGGGGTAGGGAACCTTTTGGAGCCCCAGCATTTT | CASSQDVGVGNLLEPQHF
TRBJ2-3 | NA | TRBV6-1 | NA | TGTGCCAGCAGTCTTCTGGGGACCACAGATACGCAGTATTTT | CASSLLGTTDTQYF
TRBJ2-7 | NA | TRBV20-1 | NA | TGCAGTGCTAGAGATCGCAGGGGTTACGTCTACGAGCAGTACTTC | CSARDRRGYVYEQYF
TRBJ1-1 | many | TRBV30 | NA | TGTGCCTTTTCGGGACTTAACACTGAAGCTTTCTTT | CAFSGLNTEAFF
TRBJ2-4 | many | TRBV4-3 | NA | TGCGCCAGCAGCCAAGATGCCGCTGCTGGGAACATTCAGTACTTC | CASSQDAAAGNIQYF
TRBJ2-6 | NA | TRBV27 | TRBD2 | TGTGCCAGCCGTTTAGCGGGCCCGGCGGGAGGGGCCAACGTCCTGACTTTC | CASRLAGPAGGANVLTF
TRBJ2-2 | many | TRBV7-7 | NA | TGTGCTAGCAGCACCGGGAACAGAGGAACCGGGGAGCTGTTTTTT | CASSTGNRGTGELFF
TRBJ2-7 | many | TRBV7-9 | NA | TGTGCCAGCAGCCAAGACCCGAAGGTGCAGTACTTC | CASSQDPKVQYF
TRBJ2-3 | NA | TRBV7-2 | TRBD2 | TGTGCCAGCAGCATTAGCGGGGGCGGTGGCACAGATACGCAGTATTTT | CASSISGGGGTDTQYF
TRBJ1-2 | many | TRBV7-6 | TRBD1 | TGTGCCAGCAGCCCACGGACAGGAGATAACTATGGCTACACCTTC | CASSPRTGDNYGYTF
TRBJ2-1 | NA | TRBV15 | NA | TGTGCCACCAGCAGAGGGGCAGGAGTCGATGAGCAGCTCTTC | CATSRGAGVDEQLF
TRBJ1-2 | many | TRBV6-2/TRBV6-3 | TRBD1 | TGTGCCAGCAGTCAGATGGACAGGTCCAACTATGGCTACACCTTC | CASSQMDRSNYGYTF
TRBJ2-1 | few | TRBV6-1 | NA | TGTGCCAGCAGTGTGAGCCCCCTAAATGAGCAGTTCTTC | CASSVSPLNEQFF
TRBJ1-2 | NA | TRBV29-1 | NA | TGCAGCGTTGAAGCCGACCTGGGCCACGGCTACACCTTC | CSVEADLGHGYTF
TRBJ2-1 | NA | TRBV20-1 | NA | TGCAGTGCTAGACCGACTAACTCCTACAATGAGCAGCTCTTC | CSARPTNSYNEQLF
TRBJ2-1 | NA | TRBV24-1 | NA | TGTGCCACCAGTGATTTGGTTAATGAGCAGTTCTTC | CATSDLVNEQFF
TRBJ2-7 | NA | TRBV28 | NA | TGTGTCAGCAGTTTTATGTGGAGCTCCTACGAGCAGTACTTC | CVSSFMWSSYEQYF
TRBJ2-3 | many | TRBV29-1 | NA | TGCAGCTGGGGGATTTCGGGGATTAGCACAGATACGCAGTATTTT | CSWGISGISTDTQYF
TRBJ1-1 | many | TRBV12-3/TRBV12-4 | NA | TGTGCCAGCAGTTTGGGACACCAAATCAACACTGAAGCTTTCTTT | CASSLGHQINTEAFF
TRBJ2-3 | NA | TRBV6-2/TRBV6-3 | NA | TGTGCCAGCAGTTACCATGCACCGGGGCCTATAAATACGCAGTATTTT | CASSYHAPGPINTQYF
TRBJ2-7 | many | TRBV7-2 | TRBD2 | TGTGCCAGCAGCTTAAGGACTAGTGCGCCCTACGAGCAGTACTTC | CASSLRTSAPYEQYF
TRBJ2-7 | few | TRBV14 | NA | TGTGCCAGCGCCCCAGGCGGAGGACCTTACGAGCAGTACTTC | CASAPGGGPYEQYF
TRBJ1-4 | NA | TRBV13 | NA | TGTGCCAGCAGCCCGCGGGGTGAAAAACTGTTTTTT | CASSPRGEKLFF
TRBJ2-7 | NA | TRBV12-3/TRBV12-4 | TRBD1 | TGTGCCAGCAGTTTAATAACAGGGGAGTACGAGCAGTACTTC | CASSLITGEYEQYF
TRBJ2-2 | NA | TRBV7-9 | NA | TGTGCCAGCATCAGGAGTGCGGGCAGCGGCACCGGGGAGCTGTTTTTT | CASIRSAGSGTGELFF
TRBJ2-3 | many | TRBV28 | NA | TGTGCCAGCATTCCCCCCCCGATTTCGTTCCACACAGATACGCAGTATTTT | CASIPPPISFHTDTQYF
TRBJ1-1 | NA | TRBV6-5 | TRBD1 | TGTGCCAGCAGTTACGAGGAACAGGGGGGTCCCACTGAAGCTTTCTTT | CASSYEEQGGPTEAFF
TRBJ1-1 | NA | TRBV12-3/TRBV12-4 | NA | TGTGCCAGCCGAACAGGGAGAAGCACTGAAGCTTTCTTT | CASRTGRSTEAFF
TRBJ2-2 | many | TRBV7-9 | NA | TGTGCCAGCAGCTCCCTTGGTGGGGCCGGGGAGCTGTTTTTT | CASSSLGGAGELFF
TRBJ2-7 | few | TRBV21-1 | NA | TGTGCCAGCAGCAACGGGCAGATCGTGGGGGAGCAGTACTTC | CASSNGQIVGEQYF